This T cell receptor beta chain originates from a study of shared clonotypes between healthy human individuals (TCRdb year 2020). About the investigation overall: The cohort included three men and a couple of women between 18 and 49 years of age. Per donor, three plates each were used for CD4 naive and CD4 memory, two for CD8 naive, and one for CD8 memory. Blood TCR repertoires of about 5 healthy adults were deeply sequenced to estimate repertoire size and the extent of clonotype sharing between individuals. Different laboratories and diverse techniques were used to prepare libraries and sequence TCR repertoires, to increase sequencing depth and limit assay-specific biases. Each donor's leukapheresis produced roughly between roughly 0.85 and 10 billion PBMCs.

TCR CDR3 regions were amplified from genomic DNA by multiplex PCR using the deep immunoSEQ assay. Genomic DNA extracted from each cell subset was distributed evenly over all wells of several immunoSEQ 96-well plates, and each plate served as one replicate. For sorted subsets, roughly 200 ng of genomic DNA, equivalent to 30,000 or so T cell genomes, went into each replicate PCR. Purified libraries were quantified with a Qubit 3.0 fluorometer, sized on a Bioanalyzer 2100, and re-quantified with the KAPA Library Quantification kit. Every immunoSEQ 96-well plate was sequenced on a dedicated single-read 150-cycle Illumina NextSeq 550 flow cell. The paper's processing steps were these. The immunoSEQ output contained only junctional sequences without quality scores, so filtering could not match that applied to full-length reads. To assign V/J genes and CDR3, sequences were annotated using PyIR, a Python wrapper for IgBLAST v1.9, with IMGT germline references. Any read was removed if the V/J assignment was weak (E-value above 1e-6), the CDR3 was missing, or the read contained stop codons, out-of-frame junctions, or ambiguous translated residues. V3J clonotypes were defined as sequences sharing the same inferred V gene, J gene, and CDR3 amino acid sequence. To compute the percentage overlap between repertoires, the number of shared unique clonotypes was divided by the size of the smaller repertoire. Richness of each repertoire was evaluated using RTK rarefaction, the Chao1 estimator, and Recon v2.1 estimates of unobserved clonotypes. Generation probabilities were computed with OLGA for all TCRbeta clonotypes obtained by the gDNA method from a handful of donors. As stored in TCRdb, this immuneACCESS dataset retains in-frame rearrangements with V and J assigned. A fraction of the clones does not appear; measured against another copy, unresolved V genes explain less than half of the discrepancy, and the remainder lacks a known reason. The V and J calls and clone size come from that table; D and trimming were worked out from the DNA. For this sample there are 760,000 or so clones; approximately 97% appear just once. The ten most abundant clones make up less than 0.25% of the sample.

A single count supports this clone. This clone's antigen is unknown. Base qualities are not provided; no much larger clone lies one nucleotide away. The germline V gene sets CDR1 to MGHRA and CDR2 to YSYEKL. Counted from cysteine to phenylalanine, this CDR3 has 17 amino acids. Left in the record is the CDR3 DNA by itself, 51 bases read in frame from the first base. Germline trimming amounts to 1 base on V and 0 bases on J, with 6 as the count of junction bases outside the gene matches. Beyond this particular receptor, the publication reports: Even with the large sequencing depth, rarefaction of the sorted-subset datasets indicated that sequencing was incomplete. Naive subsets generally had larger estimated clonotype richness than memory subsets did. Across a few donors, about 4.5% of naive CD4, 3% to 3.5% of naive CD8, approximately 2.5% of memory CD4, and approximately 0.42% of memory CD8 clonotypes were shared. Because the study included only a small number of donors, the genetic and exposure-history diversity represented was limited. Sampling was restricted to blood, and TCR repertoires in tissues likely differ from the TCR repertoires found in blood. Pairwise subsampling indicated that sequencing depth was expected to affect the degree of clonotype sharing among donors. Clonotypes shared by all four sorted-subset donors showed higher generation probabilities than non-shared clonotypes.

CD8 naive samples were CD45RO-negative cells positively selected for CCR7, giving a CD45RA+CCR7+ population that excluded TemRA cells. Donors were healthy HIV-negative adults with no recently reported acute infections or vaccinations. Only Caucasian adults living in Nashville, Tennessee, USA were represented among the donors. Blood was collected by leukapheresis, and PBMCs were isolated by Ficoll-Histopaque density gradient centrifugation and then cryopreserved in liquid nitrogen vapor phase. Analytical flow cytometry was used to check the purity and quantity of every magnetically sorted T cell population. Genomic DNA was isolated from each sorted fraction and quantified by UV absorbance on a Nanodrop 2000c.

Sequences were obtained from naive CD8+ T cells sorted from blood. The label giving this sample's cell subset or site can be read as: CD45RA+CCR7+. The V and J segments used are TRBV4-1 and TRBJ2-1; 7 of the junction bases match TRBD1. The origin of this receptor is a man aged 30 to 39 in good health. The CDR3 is CASSQAPGGSSYNEQFF. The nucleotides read TGCGCCAGCAGCCAAGCCCCAGGGGGAAGCTCCTACAATGAGCAGTTCTTC.